The clone carrying this T cell receptor (beta chain) was found a few times. Its antigen remains unknown. The sample belongs to a study of beta chain features in type 1 diabetes. Study-wide results and limits: A potential influence of HLA type upon TCRB rearrangement remained unresolved herein. In comparison with healthy donors, patients had naive, central memory and Treg TCRB repertoires that appeared more similar. When cDNA is sequenced, cells with high TCR expression could be over-represented.

All of the isolated RNA was reverse transcribed, so expressed TCRB transcripts were sequenced. Data came from immunoSEQ multiplex PCR; TCRdb stores just in-frame clones and leaves some out. The table shows hundreds of thousands of clones, with roughly a sixth occurring only once. Sequences were obtained from naive CD4+ T cells from blood. This receptor was identified in a young man in good health.

This chain's CDR3 is CASSPPTGQGNYGYTF. The DNA for the CDR3 is TGTGCCAGTAGTCCACCCACGGGACAGGGGAACTATGGCTACACCTTC. The V call is TRBV19, the J call TRBJ1-2; 10 nucleotides match TRBD1. The junction had 8 bases not matched to a gene; V was cut back by 5 bases and J by 2 bases. Germline V gene sequence: CDR1 LNHDA, CDR2 SQIVND (reference sequence). The CDR3 covers 16 residues.